This note documents a single TCR beta chain sequence. Its antigen is not identified. V was shortened by 9 bases and J by 2 bases, with 14 bases between the two germline ends. CDR1 is SNHLY and CDR2 is FYNNEI in the germline V gene. This CDR3 has 14 amino acids. Researchers reported sorting CD4+ naive, central memory, regulatory and stem cell-like memory cells via CD45RO/CCR7/CD25/CD127/CD95/CD27. The entry originates in a study of beta chain features in type 1 diabetes. Study-level points and caveats: Insertion counts at VDJ junctions were lower in type 1 diabetes patients, who also showed more deletions there. Type 1 diabetes patients had moderately but significantly shorter TCRB CDR3s in all four CD4+ subsets.

The isolated RNA, all of it, was reverse transcribed, so expressed TCRB transcripts were what got sequenced. Sequencing was performed with immunoSEQ multiplex PCR; in TCRdb, only in-frame clones are kept and a portion is missing. Here the sample spans hundreds of thousands of clones, 9.3% being singletons. The rearrangement links TRBV2 to TRBJ1-5; D is uncertain. The receptor comes from a man younger than 40 with type 1 diabetes. The sample consisted of central memory CD4+ T cells from blood. The CDR3 region has the DNA TGTGCCAGTCTAGACACGGCGGGCAATCAGCCCCAGCATTTT. It yields the protein CASLDTAGNQPQHF.